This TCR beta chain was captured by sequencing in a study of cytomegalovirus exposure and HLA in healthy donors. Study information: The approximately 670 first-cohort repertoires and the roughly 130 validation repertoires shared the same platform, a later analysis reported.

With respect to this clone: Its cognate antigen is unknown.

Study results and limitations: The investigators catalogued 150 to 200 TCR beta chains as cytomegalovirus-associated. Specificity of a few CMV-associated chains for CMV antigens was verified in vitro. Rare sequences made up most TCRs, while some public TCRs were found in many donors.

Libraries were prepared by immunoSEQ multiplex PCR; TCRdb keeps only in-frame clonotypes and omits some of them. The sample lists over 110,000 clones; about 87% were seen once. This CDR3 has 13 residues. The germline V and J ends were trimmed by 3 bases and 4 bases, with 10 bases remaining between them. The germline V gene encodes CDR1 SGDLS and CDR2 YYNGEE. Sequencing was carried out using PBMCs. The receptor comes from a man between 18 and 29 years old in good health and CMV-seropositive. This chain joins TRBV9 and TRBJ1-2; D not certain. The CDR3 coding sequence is TGTGCCAGCAGCGCCACGACAAGCTATGGCTACACCTTC. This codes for CASSATTSYGYTF.